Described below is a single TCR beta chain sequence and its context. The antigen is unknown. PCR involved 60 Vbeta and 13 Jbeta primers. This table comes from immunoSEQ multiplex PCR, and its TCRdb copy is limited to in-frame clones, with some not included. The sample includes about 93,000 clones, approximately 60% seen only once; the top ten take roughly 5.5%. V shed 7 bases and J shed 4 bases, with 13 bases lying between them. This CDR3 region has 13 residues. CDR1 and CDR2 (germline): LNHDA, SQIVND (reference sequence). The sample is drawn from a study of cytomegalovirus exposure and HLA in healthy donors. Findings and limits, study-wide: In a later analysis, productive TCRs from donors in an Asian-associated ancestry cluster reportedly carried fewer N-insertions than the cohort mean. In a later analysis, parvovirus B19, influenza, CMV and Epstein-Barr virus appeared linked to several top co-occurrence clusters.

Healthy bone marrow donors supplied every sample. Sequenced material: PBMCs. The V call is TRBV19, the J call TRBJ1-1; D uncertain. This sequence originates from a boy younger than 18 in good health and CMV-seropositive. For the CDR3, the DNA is TGTGCCAGTATCCCATGGGAGGGCACTGAAGCTTTCTTT. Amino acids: CASIPWEGTEAFF.